The next 25 T cell receptor beta chains were all read from a single sample in a study of early T cells in non-severe SARS-CoV-2 infection. TCRdb itself ran the 5' RACE reads through MiXCR, one entry per CDR3 protein. The sample shows approximately 73,000 distinct CDR3 sequences, about 13% of them seen only once. Source material: whole blood. The receptor set was obtained from an adult who was a healthcare worker with PCR-confirmed SARS-CoV-2 infection or an uninfected control (not recorded which).

This clonotype has only a few counts. The chain couples TRBV6-2 or TRBV6-3 to TRBJ2-1, with a tentative D call TRBD2 (7 bases). This CDR3 spans 15 amino acids. Trimming removed 0 bases at V and 6 bases at J, with 12 bases between. The germline CDR1 and CDR2 sequences are MNHEY and SVGEGT. CDR3 residues: CASSYSIGGGNEQFF. For the CDR3, the DNA is TGTGCCAGCAGTTACTCGATAGGGGGGGGCAATGAGCAGTTCTTC.

This clonotype was counted between two and nine times. The rearrangement uses TRBV20-1 and TRBJ2-3, with 10 nucleotides matching TRBD2. The germline gives CDR1 DFQATT, CDR2 SNEGSKA (reference sequence). This CDR3 spans 16 amino acids. V lost 2 bases, J lost 0 bases, and 5 bases stayed unmatched. The chain's CDR3 is CSARSSGRDSTDTQYF. The CDR3 coding sequence is TGCAGTGCTAGAAGCAGCGGGAGGGATAGCACAGATACGCAGTATTTT.

This clonotype was found many times. The V gene is TRBV12-3 or TRBV12-4, the J gene TRBJ1-1, with TRBD1 matching 9 bases. The junction had 9 bases not matched to a gene; V was cut back by 3 bases and J by 10 bases. CDR3 length equals 14 residues. Here the CDR3 reads CASSFDRGVFGAFF. DNA of the CDR3: TGTGCCAGCAGTTTCGACAGGGGGGTGTTCGGAGCTTTCTTT.

The rearrangement joins TRBV12-3 or TRBV12-4 to TRBJ2-5; weak D call: TRBD2 (5 bases). This CDR3 contains 13 residues. Trimming removed 8 bases from V and 1 base from J, with 11 bases in between. The CDR3 region is CASLSSGQETQYF. The CDR3 DNA sequence: TGTGCCAGCCTTAGCAGCGGCCAAGAGACCCAGTACTTC.

This clonotype was detected a few times. The rearrangement uses TRBV12-3 or TRBV12-4 and TRBJ2-2; TRBD2 aligns across 11 bases. Trimming cost V 1 base and J 5 bases; bases outside gene matches: 9. The CDR3 contains 18 residues. As DNA, the CDR3 is TGTGCCAGCAGTTTAGACCCCCCGGGACTAGCGGAAACCGGGGAGCTGTTTTTT. It yields the protein CASSLDPPGLAETGELFF.

This clonotype came up many times. This chain connects TRBV6-5 to TRBJ1-1; D unresolved. V was cut by 2 bases and J by 0 bases, with 7 bases left in between. Germline values: CDR1 MNHEY, CDR2 SVGAGI. The CDR3 spans 14 residues. The CDR3 sequence is CASSYMAMNTEAFF. DNA of the CDR3: TGTGCCAGCAGTTACATGGCGATGAACACTGAAGCTTTCTTT.

There are many counts of this clonotype. The CDR3 bases are TGCAGTGCTAGAGATCATTCGCGCCGGACGGGAATGTATGGCTACACCTTC. This encodes CSARDHSRRTGMYGYTF. This chain joins TRBV20-1 and TRBJ1-2, with D unclear. CDR1 DFQATT and CDR2 SNEGSKA come from the germline V gene (reference sequence). The CDR3 runs 17 residues. Trimming left V 0 bases short and J 5 bases short, with 22 bases between.

The rearrangement links TRBV7-2 to TRBJ1-2; no clear D gene. This CDR3 spans 16 amino acids. The V and J ends lost 1 base and 2 bases respectively, with 14 bases between them. Germline V gene lookup returns CDR1 SGHTA and CDR2 FQGNSA. DNA for the CDR3: TGTGCCAGCAGCTTAGTTCGCGCAGCCGGAAACTATGGCTACACCTTC. This translates into CASSLVRAAGNYGYTF.

This clonotype was seen a handful of times. The chain employs TRBV5-6 and TRBJ2-1; no reliable D call. V lost 1 base and J lost 3, with 11 bases in between. The CDR3 totals 15 residues. Germline V gives CDR1 SGHDT, CDR2 YYEEEE. The chain's CDR3 is CASSLFSALYNEQFF. CDR3 DNA sequence: TGTGCCAGCAGCTTGTTTAGTGCCCTCTACAATGAGCAGTTCTTC.

This clonotype has a count of ten or more. The V and J genes are TRBV7-9 and TRBJ1-1; no clear D gene. Germline-derived CDR1 and CDR2 are SEHNR and FQNEAQ (reference sequence). The CDR3 covers 14 residues. V lost 3 bases and J lost 5, with 13 bases in between. For the CDR3, the DNA is TGTGCCAGCAGCTTCCCGGGGTTGGGGACTGAAGCTTTCTTT. Its translation: CASSFPGLGTEAFF. Looking up the rest from reference TRBV7-9 and TRBJ1-1 gives the full variable domain: DTGVSQNPRHKITKRGQNVTFRCDPISEHNRLYWYRQTLGQGPEFLTYFQNEAQLEKSRLLSDRFSAERPKGSFSTLEIQRTEQGDSAMYLCASSFPGLGTEAFFGQGTRLTVV.

This clonotype was counted many times. The V gene is TRBV12-3 or TRBV12-4, the J gene TRBJ1-2; no clear D gene. The CDR3 is 13 amino acids. V lost 0 bases to trimming and J lost 4 bases, with 6 bases between them. In DNA, the CDR3 is TGTGCCAGCAGTTTAGCGGGGAGCTATGGCTACACCTTC. Its protein is CASSLAGSYGYTF.

This clonotype was detected a few times. The chain employs TRBV3-1 and TRBJ2-1; a possible D gene is TRBD1 (6 bases). The CDR3 totals 14 residues. V shed 4 bases and J shed 7 bases, with 14 bases lying between them. Germline CDR1 and CDR2: LGHDT and YNNKEL (reference sequence). The CDR3 loop reads CASSLTIRGNEQFF. CDR3 DNA: TGTGCCAGCAGCCTTACCATAAGGGGGAATGAGCAGTTCTTC.

This chain links TRBV5-4 with TRBJ2-7, with 10 bases that match TRBD2. Germline assignment: CDR1 SGHNT and CDR2 YYREEE (reference sequence). This CDR3 has 15 amino acids. With 0 bases clipped from V and 6 bases from J, the junction kept 6 bases outside the gene matches. CDR3 protein: CASSLEASGGFEQYF. The CDR3 DNA reads as TGTGCCAGCAGCTTGGAGGCTAGCGGGGGATTCGAGCAGTACTTC.

The chain couples TRBV7-8 to TRBJ2-7; 10 bases agree with TRBD2. CDR3 size: 16 residues. Germline V CDR1 and CDR2: SGHVS, FQNEAQ. The V segment lost 3 bases and the J segment 5 bases; nucleotides outside the gene matches: 10. Here the CDR3 DNA reads TGTGCCAGCAGCTTTTATCTAGCGGGAGTAGGGGACGAGCAGTACTTC. Translating gives CASSFYLAGVGDEQYF.

At least ten counts were recorded for this clonotype. V is TRBV5-1 and J is TRBJ1-1; D gene ambiguous. Germline V CDR1 and CDR2: SGHRS, YFSETQ. The CDR3 spans 13 residues. V gave up 0 bases and J gave up 1 base, with 4 bases separating them. The CDR3 nucleotides read TGCGCCAGCAGCTTGGCGGCGAACACTGAAGCTTTCTTT. Translation: CASSLAANTEAFF.

This clonotype was observed a handful of times. The V and J genes are TRBV28 and TRBJ2-7; 8 bases agree with TRBD1. Unmatched junction bases numbered 4, after V lost 5 bases and J lost 1 base. In germline, CDR1 is MDHEN, CDR2 SYDVKM. The CDR3 totals 14 residues. As DNA, the CDR3 is TGTGCCAGCAGTACGACAGGGGCTTCCTACGAGCAGTACTTC. Protein product: CASSTTGASYEQYF.

This clonotype was seen many times. The rearrangement uses TRBV20-1 and TRBJ2-4; possibly TRBD1 for D (5 bases). Trimming shortened V by 3 bases and J by 6 bases, and 9 bases separated the two germline ends. This CDR3 comprises 12 residues. CDR1 and CDR2 (germline): DFQATT, SNEGSKA (reference sequence). CDR3 nucleotide sequence: TGCAGTGCTAGTGGGGCGATAAACATTCAGTACTTC. This sequence encodes CSASGAINIQYF.

V usage is TRBV27 and J usage is TRBJ2-7; 7 bases line up with TRBD1. This CDR3 region has 13 residues. Germline trimming cut 3 bases from V and 6 bases from J; bases unmatched to any gene: 5. Germline V lookup: CDR1 MNHEY, CDR2 SMNVEV (reference sequence). CDR3 DNA: TGTGCCAGCAGTTTGTCACAGGGGCGCGAGCAGTACTTC. Its protein is CASSLSQGREQYF.

This clonotype was recorded at least ten times. This chain links TRBV20-1 with TRBJ2-2; TRBD1 is a possible D gene (6 bases). Per germline, CDR1 DFQATT and CDR2 SNEGSKA (reference sequence). This CDR3 is 15 amino acids long. The ends were cut back, 3 bases at V and 4 bases at J, with 15 bases in the middle. The CDR3 sequence: CSASKGGASTGELFF. The CDR3 DNA sequence: TGCAGTGCTAGTAAAGGGGGAGCAAGCACCGGGGAGCTGTTTTTT.

The chain recombines TRBV7-2 with TRBJ2-2, with D possibly matching TRBD1 (5 bases). V was clipped by 2 bases and J by 2 bases, with 9 bases between them. The germline CDR1 and CDR2 sequences are SGHTA and FQGNSA. This CDR3 has 15 residues. The CDR3, as DNA: TGTGCCAGCAGCTTACGGCAGGGTAACACCGGGGAGCTGTTTTTT. It codes for CASSLRQGNTGELFF. Filled out from reference TRBV7-2 and TRBJ2-2, the complete variable domain reads GAGVSQSPSNKVTEKGKDVELRCDPISGHTALYWYRQSLGQGLEFLIYFQGNSAPDKSGLPSDRFSAERTGGSVSTLTIQRTQQEDSAVYLCASSLRQGNTGELFFGEGSRLTVL.

This clonotype was picked up many times. This sequence joins TRBV6-2 or TRBV6-3 and TRBJ1-5; weak D call: TRBD1 (5 bases). CDR3 length equals 14 residues. Germline CDR1 and CDR2: MNHEY and SVGEGT. V was clipped by 2 bases and J by 2 bases, with 7 bases between them. The CDR3 reads CASSYLGGNQPQHF. The CDR3 nucleotides are TGTGCCAGCAGTTACCTGGGGGGCAATCAGCCCCAGCATTTT.

This clonotype has at least ten counts. V usage is TRBV20-1 and J usage is TRBJ1-2, with TRBD1 matching 10 bases. This CDR3 spans 13 amino acids. Looked up from germline, CDR1 is DFQATT and CDR2 is SNEGSKA (reference sequence). The junction had 4 bases not matched to a gene; V was cut back by 5 bases and J by 4 bases. DNA for the CDR3: TGCAGTGCTGGGGACAGGGGAACCTATGGCTACACCTTC. Translated: CSAGDRGTYGYTF.

This clonotype occurred many times. The V gene is TRBV6-2 or TRBV6-3, the J gene TRBJ1-2; D possibly corresponds to TRBD1 (5 bases). The CDR3 loop spans 11 amino acids. Trimming pared 4 bases from V and 11 bases from J, leaving 11 bases between. Germline V CDR1 and CDR2: MNHEY, SVGEGT. The CDR3 loop is CASSLTGRYTF. The CDR3 region has the DNA TGTGCCAGCAGTTTAACAGGAAGATACACCTTC.

V and J are TRBV7-9 and TRBJ2-7; TRBD1 matches 7 bases. V trimming: 5 bases; J trimming: 6 bases; junction bases outside the gene matches: 7. The CDR3 covers 13 residues. Germline V gene data show CDR1 as SEHNR and CDR2 as FQNEAQ (reference sequence). For the CDR3, the DNA is TGTGCCAGCAGCCCCGACAGGGTGAGCGAGCAGTACTTC. Its translation is CASSPDRVSEQYF.

The rearrangement uses TRBV5-5 and TRBJ2-1, with D possibly TRBD2 on 7 matching bases. The CDR3 has 15 residues. Germline V CDR1 and CDR2: SGHKS, YYEKEE (reference sequence). Trimming removed 4 bases from V and 2 bases from J, with 13 bases in between. CDR3 sequence: CASSRSGGTYNEQFF. CDR3 DNA sequence: TGTGCCAGCAGCCGTTCGGGGGGCACCTACAATGAGCAGTTCTTC.